The 26 T cell receptor beta chains given below trace back to one sample, sequenced in a study of shared clonotypes between healthy human individuals. The protocol was immunoSEQ multiplex PCR, while the TCRdb copy is restricted to in-frame clones and leaves out a portion. The table records 550,000 to 850,000 clones, approximately 79% of them present only once. The material sequenced was memory CD4+ T cells sorted from blood. Subset noted: CD45RA-negative fraction. The receptors were gathered from a woman aged 25-40 years in good health.

The V gene is TRBV11-2, the J gene TRBJ2-5, with 7 bases aligning to TRBD1. Trimming cost V 2 bases and J 4 bases; bases outside gene matches: 10. The germline V gene encodes CDR1 SGHAT and CDR2 FQNNGV. CDR3 size: 16 residues. For the CDR3, the DNA is TGTGCCAGCAGCTTAAACAGGGGATTCGCTGTAGAGACCCAGTACTTC. Amino acids: CASSLNRGFAVETQYF.

The chain uses TRBV18 and TRBJ1-4; no firm D call. CDR3 length equals 14 residues. Trimming removed 1 base at V and 6 bases at J, with 9 bases between. Germline assignment: CDR1 KGHSH and CDR2 LQKENI. The CDR3: CASSPQGIYEKLFF. CDR3 coding DNA: TGTGCCAGCTCACCACAGGGCATATATGAAAAACTGTTTTTT.

The rearrangement links TRBV27 to TRBJ1-4; TRBD1 might be the D (5 bases). Trimming cost V 0 bases and J 9 bases, with 17 bases left between them. Germline V gene sequence: CDR1 MNHEY, CDR2 SMNVEV (reference sequence). This CDR3 has 16 amino acids. CDR3 nucleotide sequence: TGTGCCAGCAGTTTATCGATGGGGGGAGGCTATAAAAAACTGTTTTTT. Translated: CASSLSMGGGYKKLFF.

The rearrangement joins TRBV7-9 to TRBJ2-3; 9 bases align to TRBD2. Germline V lookup: CDR1 SEHNR, CDR2 FQNEAQ (reference sequence). The ends lost 1 base at V and 3 bases at J; junction bases unmatched: 8. CDR3 size: 17 residues. The chain's CDR3 is CASSLDRREGTTDTQYF. In DNA form, the CDR3 reads TGTGCCAGCAGCTTAGATAGGCGGGAGGGTACGACAGATACGCAGTATTTT. Full variable domain (missing parts from reference TRBV7-9 and TRBJ2-3): DTGVSQNPRHKITKRGQNVTFRCDPISEHNRLYWYRQTLGQGPEFLTYFQNEAQLEKSRLLSDRFSAERPKGSFSTLEIQRTEQGDSAMYLCASSLDRREGTTDTQYFGPGTRLTVL.

The rearrangement links TRBV28 to TRBJ2-3; D is possibly TRBD2 (6 bases). Germline V lookup: CDR1 MDHEN, CDR2 SYDVKM. V lost 4 bases, J lost 0 bases, and 11 bases lay in between. The CDR3 consists of 15 residues. The chain's CDR3 is CASSSDYASTDTQYF. Written as DNA, the CDR3 is TGTGCCAGCAGTTCGGACTATGCTAGCACAGATACGCAGTATTTT.

This clone was counted once. The chain couples TRBV28 to TRBJ2-7; 12 positions match TRBD2. Germline V gene data show CDR1 as MDHEN and CDR2 as SYDVKM. This CDR3 is 16 amino acids long. V dropped 5 bases and J dropped 0; count of bases not matched to a gene: 5. For the CDR3, the DNA is TGTGCCAGCAGTAGGACTAGCGGGACGACCTCCTACGAGCAGTACTTC. Its translation is CASSRTSGTTSYEQYF.

Details on this clone: Other DNA sequences within the sample encode an identical CDR3. The gene calls are TRBV5-5 and TRBJ1-5; D ambiguous. Germline CDR1 is SGHKS and CDR2 is YYEKEE (reference sequence). Trimming removed 0 bases at V and 2 bases at J, with 0 bases between. The CDR3 is 12 amino acids. The CDR3 nucleotides are TGTGCCAGCAGCTTGGGCAATCAGCCCCAGCATTTT. Protein: CASSLGNQPQHF.

This chain links TRBV7-8 with TRBJ2-7; D remains ambiguous. CDR3 length: 15 amino acids. Germline V gene data show CDR1 as SGHVS and CDR2 as FQNEAQ. Trimming pared 3 bases from V and 2 bases from J, leaving 14 bases between. The CDR3 region is CASSFRTGSTYEQYF. In DNA, the CDR3 is TGTGCCAGCAGCTTTCGGACCGGGTCAACCTACGAGCAGTACTTC.

The chain uses TRBV7-2 and TRBJ2-7, with D perhaps matching TRBD1 (5 bases). CDR1 and CDR2 (germline): SGHTA, FQGNSA. V shed 2 bases and J shed 5 bases, with 13 bases lying between them. The CDR3 length is 14 residues. CDR3 residues: CASSLQGRIHEQYF. The CDR3 DNA reads TGTGCCAGCAGCTTACAGGGCAGAATCCACGAGCAGTACTTC.

The table lists this clone with many counts. The J gene is TRBJ2-6, the V gene TRBV28; TRBD2 matches 7 bases. The germline CDR1 and CDR2 sequences are MDHEN and SYDVKM. Losses at the gene ends were 6 bases for V and 2 bases for J; bases not matched to a gene: 4. The CDR3 consists of 15 residues. The CDR3: CASRARGAGANVLTF. For the CDR3, the DNA is TGTGCCAGCAGGGCCCGGGGGGCTGGGGCCAACGTCCTGACTTTC. Full variable domain (outside the CDR3, taken from reference TRBV28 and TRBJ2-6): DVKVTQSSRYLVKRTGEKVFLECVQDMDHENMFWYRQDPGLGLRLIYFSYDVKMKEKGDIPEGYSVSREKKERFSLILESASTNQTSMYLCASRARGAGANVLTFGAGSRLTVL.

The chain employs TRBV2 and TRBJ1-5; TRBD1 aligns across 12 bases. Germline V gives CDR1 SNHLY, CDR2 FYNNEI. V was pared by 8 bases and J by 1 base, with 3 bases of the junction left unmatched. The CDR3 spans 15 residues. The DNA for the CDR3 is TGTGCCAGCGGGACAGGGGGCGGGAGCAATCAGCCCCAGCATTTT. Amino acids: CASGTGGGSNQPQHF.

The chain recombines TRBV5-8 with TRBJ2-4; 7 bases line up with TRBD1. The CDR3 runs 14 residues. Germline CDR1 SGHTS, CDR2 YDEGEE. Trimming at V came to 4 bases and at J to 9 bases, leaving 10 bases not matched to a gene. CDR3 DNA: TGTGCCAGCAGCCAAGACAGGGCTTCGGGCATTCAGTACTTC. Amino acid sequence: CASSQDRASGIQYF.

J is TRBJ2-7 and V is TRBV28; D unresolved. The CDR3 covers 14 residues. From germline, CDR1 is MDHEN and CDR2 SYDVKM. Trimming took 2 bases from V and 4 from J, leaving 12 bases between them. CDR3 DNA sequence: TGTGCCAGCAGTTTAAAGGGTAGGATTTACGAGCAGTACTTC. Amino acid sequence: CASSLKGRIYEQYF.

The chain couples TRBV19 to TRBJ2-5, with D unresolved. Trimming took 6 bases from V and 2 from J, leaving 10 bases between them. The V gene's germline CDR1 is LNHDA and CDR2 SQIVND (reference sequence). The CDR3 is made up of 13 amino acids. CDR3 coding DNA: TGTGCCAGTAGGAGAAGCGCACAAGAGACCCAGTACTTC. The encoded protein is CASRRSAQETQYF.

The chain recombines TRBV27 with TRBJ2-7; possible D gene TRBD1, 6 bases. The CDR3 is 16 residues long. The germline V gene has CDR1 MNHEY and CDR2 SMNVEV (reference sequence). The germline V and J ends were trimmed by 5 bases and 0 bases, with 17 bases remaining between them. The CDR3 reads CASSAGTRHYSYEQYF. The CDR3 DNA is TGTGCCAGCAGTGCCGGGACACGTCATTACTCCTACGAGCAGTACTTC.

J is TRBJ2-2 and V is TRBV5-1; weak D call: TRBD1 (5 bases). Germline-derived CDR1 and CDR2 are SGHRS and YFSETQ. The CDR3 is 15 residues long. The ends were cut back, 4 bases at V and 6 bases at J, with 16 bases in the middle. In DNA form, the CDR3 reads TGCGCCAGCAGCCCGGACAAAGCCCACCCCGGGGAGCTGTTTTTT. Its protein product is CASSPDKAHPGELFF.

The chain is built from TRBV19 and TRBJ2-2; 12 nucleotides match TRBD2. This CDR3 spans 19 amino acids. The germline V gene has CDR1 LNHDA and CDR2 SQIVND (reference sequence). The trim removed 5 bases at V and 1 base at J, leaving 11 bases unmatched. Written as DNA, the CDR3 is TGTGCCAGTAGTTCCCATCCTAGCGGGAGGGCCAAGAACACCGGGGAGCTGTTTTTT. Its translation: CASSSHPSGRAKNTGELFF.

This chain connects TRBV21-1 to TRBJ1-3; TRBD1, as called in the table, went unchecked against the DNA. TRBV21-1 is termed a pseudogene. This CDR3 comprises 16 residues. The CDR3 is CASSYRQPFSGNTIYF. CDR3 nucleotide sequence: TGTGCCAGCAGCTATCGACAGCCGTTCTCTGGAAACACCATATATTTT.

The chain joins TRBV28 to TRBJ1-4; D remains unclear. This CDR3 contains 14 residues. Trimming left V 3 bases short and J 4 bases short, with 9 bases between. Germline CDR1 reads MDHEN; CDR2 reads SYDVKM. The CDR3 loop is CASSLRSFNEKLFF. The CDR3 DNA reads as TGTGCCAGCAGTTTGAGGTCGTTTAATGAAAAACTGTTTTTT.

This chain uses TRBV28 with TRBJ2-5; no firm D call. Germline CDR1 MDHEN, CDR2 SYDVKM. This CDR3 contains 15 residues. V lost 2 bases and J 5 bases, leaving 15 bases between the germline ends. The CDR3 sequence is CASSLIVEYPETQYF. DNA of the CDR3: TGTGCCAGCAGTTTAATAGTAGAGTATCCGGAGACCCAGTACTTC.

V gene TRBV5-1 combines with J gene TRBJ2-1; TRBD1 might be the D (7 bases). This CDR3 has 14 amino acids. Germline CDR1 reads SGHRS; CDR2 reads YFSETQ. Between the trimmed V and J ends, which lost 4 bases and 9 bases, there was a span of 17 bases. As DNA, the CDR3 is TGCGCCAGCAGCCTCGAGACAGGGAGGACTGAGCAGTTCTTC. This sequence encodes CASSLETGRTEQFF.

The chain has TRBV4-1 and TRBJ1-4; 8 bases fit TRBD1. The CDR3 contains 15 residues. CDR1 MGHRA and CDR2 YSYEKL come from the germline V gene. With 3 bases clipped from V and 5 bases from J, the junction kept 5 bases outside the gene matches. The CDR3 nucleotides are TGCGCCAGCAGCCAGAACAGGGGGTCCAATGAAAAACTGTTTTTT. This translates into CASSQNRGSNEKLFF.

The rearrangement uses TRBV19 and TRBJ1-4; D unclear. The CDR3 extends over 15 amino acids. Trimming left V 7 bases short and J 0 bases short, with 12 bases between. Germline CDR1 LNHDA, CDR2 SQIVND (reference sequence). The CDR3 is CASNGGRATNEKLFF. In DNA, the CDR3 is TGTGCCAGTAACGGAGGGCGGGCAACTAATGAAAAACTGTTTTTT. Full variable domain (outside the CDR3, taken from reference TRBV19 and TRBJ1-4): DGGITQSPKYLFRKEGQNVTLSCEQNLNHDAMYWYRQDPGQGLRLIYYSQIVNDFQKGDIAEGYSVSREKKESFPLTVTSAQKNPTAFYLCASNGGRATNEKLFFGSGTQLSVL.

V is TRBV15 and J is TRBJ1-4, with TRBD1 matching 8 bases. Germline CDR1 LNHNV, CDR2 YYDKDF (reference sequence). V lost 5 bases, J lost 13 bases, and 15 bases stayed unmatched. This CDR3 contains 15 residues. The CDR3 protein is CATSRLGQGGFGLFF. CDR3 DNA: TGTGCCACCAGCCGACTAGGACAGGGTGGTTTCGGACTGTTTTTT. Variable domain in full (rest from reference TRBV15 and TRBJ1-4): DAMVIQNPRYQVTQFGKPVTLSCSQTLNHNVMYWYQQKSSQAPKLLFHYYDKDFNNEADTPDNFQSRRPNTSFCFLDIRSPGLGDTAMYLCATSRLGQGGFGLFFGSGTQLSVL.

This rearrangement joins TRBV19 to TRBJ1-5; D perhaps matches TRBD1 (5 bases). This CDR3 region has 16 residues. Germline values: CDR1 LNHDA, CDR2 SQIVND (reference sequence). Trimming took 5 bases from V and 6 from J, leaving 20 bases between them. CDR3 sequence: CASSPTAGGGGQPQHF. The CDR3 bases are TGTGCCAGTAGTCCCACCGCGGGGGGGGGTGGTCAGCCCCAGCATTTT.

This sequence joins TRBV7-2 and TRBJ1-2; D uncertain. CDR3 size: 13 residues. V lost 7 bases and J 4 bases, leaving 13 bases between the germline ends. Germline-derived CDR1 and CDR2 are SGHTA and FQGNSA. CDR3 loop: CASTRADRYGYTF. DNA of the CDR3: TGTGCCAGCACCCGGGCGGATCGCTATGGCTACACCTTC.